This T cell receptor beta chain was obtained from a study of cytomegalovirus exposure and HLA in healthy donors. Primers for the PCR totalled 60 Vbeta and 13 Jbeta. Measured with immunoSEQ multiplex PCR; TCRdb has only the in-frame clones, and not every one. The sample holds 110,000 to 150,000 clones, roughly 9.4% seen once. The CDR3 extends over 17 amino acids. Germline CDR1 is LGHNA and CDR2 is YNFKEQ. J was trimmed by 0 bases and V by 1 base; bases with no gene match: 3. The specimen sequenced was PBMCs. The clonotype comes from a male donor in good health and CMV-seronegative. The rearrangement joins TRBV4-2 to TRBJ2-6; 7 bases are a match to TRBD2. The CDR3 region is CASSQGGGGSGANVLTF. The CDR3 coding sequence is TGTGCCAGCAGCCAAGGGGGCGGGGGCTCTGGGGCCAACGTCCTGACTTTC.